The rows below give T cell receptor beta chains drawn from one sample of a study of blood T cell repertoires in COVID-19. Profiling relied on immunoSEQ multiplex PCR, and the TCRdb table lists in-frame clones only, not all of them. The table has 150,000 to 190,000 clones, over 60% seen once. Sequenced material: peripheral blood. These receptors were taken from an elderly woman with acute or convalescent COVID-19. Each CDR3 is given with its conserved first and last residue. A D gene is named only where the DNA matches it firmly. Where a row states a size, it is once, few, many or the class of an expanded clone; other rows omit it.

d_call clone_size j_call v_call cdr3_nt cdr3_aa
TRBD1 few TRBJ1-2 TRBV7-8 TGTGCCAGCAGCCCGGACAGGGCCTATGGCTACACCTTC CASSPDRAYGYTF
TRBD2 - TRBJ2-2 TRBV3-1/TRBV3-2 TGTGCCAGCAGCCCTCGTGGAGCGGGATCGGCGGGCACCGGGGAGCTGTTTTTT CASSPRGAGSAGTGELFF
TRBD2 few TRBJ2-1 TRBV19 TGTGCCAGTAGTGGAAGCGGGGGGGCCTGGAATGAGCAGTTCTTC CASSGSGGAWNEQFF
- many TRBJ2-2 TRBV11-2 TGTGCCAGCAGCTCCCTGCGGGCCACGAACACCGGGGAGCTGTTTTTT CASSSLRATNTGELFF
- - TRBJ2-7 TRBV2 TGTGCCAGCAGTGATCTCGGGGGAACCTCCGAGCAGTACTTC CASSDLGGTSEQYF
- - TRBJ2-5 TRBV2 TGTGCCAGCAGTCCGGACACACACCAAGAGACCCAGTACTTC CASSPDTHQETQYF
- - TRBJ2-7 TRBV18 TGTGCCAGCTCACTGAGGGAAATGACCTACGAGCAGTACTTC CASSLREMTYEQYF
- - TRBJ1-2 TRBV7-9 TGTGCCAGCAGCTTAGTAGGTCGGACAACTAACTATGGCTACACCTTC CASSLVGRTTNYGYTF
- few TRBJ1-1 TRBV7-9 TGTGCCAGAAACAGGGTCGAAAACACTGAAGCTTTCTTT CARNRVENTEAFF
TRBD1 - TRBJ1-4 TRBV5-1 TGCGCCAGCAGCTTGGTGGGACAGGGGGCGGCTAATGAAAAACTGTTTTTT CASSLVGQGAANEKLFF
- few TRBJ1-1 TRBV18 TGTGCCAGCTCACCTAATCCCGGGAGACAAGAAGAAGCTTTCTTT CASSPNPGRQEEAFF
TRBD2 few TRBJ2-1 TRBV9 TGTGCCAGCAGCGTAGCGGGGGGAAACAATGAGCAGTTCTTC CASSVAGGNNEQFF
TRBD1 - TRBJ2-7 TRBV13 TGTGCCAGCAGATGGACGGGGGACAGGGTCACCTACGAGCAGTACTTC CASRWTGDRVTYEQYF
TRBD1 - TRBJ1-3 TRBV5-1 TGCGCCAGCAGCTTGGCAGGTCAGGGGGCTGGAAACACCATATATTTT CASSLAGQGAGNTIYF
- - TRBJ1-2 TRBV21-1 TGTGCCAGCAGTACCGGGACAGGGGATACTGGCTACACCTTC CASSTGTGDTGYTF
TRBD2 - TRBJ2-1 TRBV18 TGTGCCAGCTCACAAAGGACTAGCGGGCGCAATGAGCAGTTCTTC CASSQRTSGRNEQFF
- few TRBJ1-1 TRBV6-5 TGTGCCAGCAGTTCCCAGGCTAAGAACACTGAAGCTTTCTTT CASSSQAKNTEAFF
- - TRBJ1-1 TRBV19 TGTGCCAGTCATGCAGGCCGGGCTTTCTTT CASHAGRAFF
- - TRBJ1-4 TRBV27 TGTGCCAGCAGTTCGGACAGAGCGAATGAAAAACTGTTTTTT CASSSDRANEKLFF
TRBD1 few TRBJ1-1 TRBV28 TGTGCCAGCAGTTTAACCTCGTCGGGACAGTCTGAAGCTTTCTTT CASSLTSSGQSEAFF
TRBD1 once TRBJ1-2 TRBV7-9 TGTGCCAGCAGCCCTACCCCAGGGGGCTCTAACTATGGCTACACCTTC CASSPTPGGSNYGYTF
TRBD1 - TRBJ1-1 TRBV3-1/TRBV3-2 TGTGCCAGCAGCCAAGTTGCCGGGACAGGGATAATTGAAGCTTTCTTT CASSQVAGTGIIEAFF
- - TRBJ1-4 TRBV3-1/TRBV3-2 TGTGCCAGCAGCCAAGACTACGGGGCAACTAATGAAAAACTGTTTTTT CASSQDYGATNEKLFF
- - TRBJ2-2 TRBV7-8 TGTGCCAGCAGCCCCCCCCTAGGGGAGCTGTTTTTT CASSPPLGELFF
- - TRBJ1-5 TRBV19 TGTGCCAGTAGTCCATACCAGGGGTTGAGCAATCAGCCCCAGCATTTT CASSPYQGLSNQPQHF
TRBD2 few TRBJ2-3 TRBV5-1 TGCGCCAGCAGCTTGGTTGGCGGGGGGGCTTCAGATACGCAGTATTTT CASSLVGGGASDTQYF
- - TRBJ2-3 TRBV5-1 TGCGCCAGCAGCTTAGGGGGGGCGCCAGCGTCAGATACGCAGTATTTT CASSLGGAPASDTQYF
TRBD1 - TRBJ1-6 TRBV7-2 TGTGCCAGCAGCTGGGGGACAGTCAGTTCAGCATCACCCCTCCACTTT CASSWGTVSSASPLHF
- once TRBJ2-7 TRBV11-2 TGTGCCAGCAGCTTTCCGGGGGAGCAGTACTTC CASSFPGEQYF
- - TRBJ1-1 TRBV12-5 TGTGCTAGTGGTTTGGGATCTGGAGGGAACACTGAAGCTTTCTTT CASGLGSGGNTEAFF
- - TRBJ1-2 TRBV4-2 TGTGCCAGCAGCCAAGATCAATCAAAATCTGTCAGTCTTGGCTACACCTTC CASSQDQSKSVSLGYTF
TRBD2 - TRBJ2-1 TRBV6-6 TGTGCCAGCAGTTCGCCCCAGCTAGCGGGGGGTTGGCAGTTCTTC CASSSPQLAGGWQFF
- once TRBJ2-3 TRBV10-1 TGCGCCAGCAGTGATTTAAAGGCGGGTGCAGATACGCAGTATTTT CASSDLKAGADTQYF
- - TRBJ2-2 TRBV9 TGTGCCAGCACGGGGTCGAACACCGGGGAGCTGTTTTTT CASTGSNTGELFF
- - TRBJ1-4 TRBV7-8 TGTGCCAGCAGCTTGGGACACGCAACTAATGAAAAACTGTTTTTT CASSLGHATNEKLFF
- - TRBJ1-5 TRBV6-6 TGTGCCAGCAGTCAGGGACACAGCAATCAGCCCCAGCATTTT CASSQGHSNQPQHF
- - TRBJ1-1 TRBV16 TGTGCCAGCAGCCAGTCAGGGAACGAAGCTTTCTTT CASSQSGNEAFF
- - TRBJ1-5 TRBV6-6 TGTGCCACCAGAAGGGACAAATCAAATCAGCCCCAGCATTTT CATRRDKSNQPQHF
- - TRBJ1-1 TRBV12-3/TRBV12-4 TGTGCCAGCAAGGCGACACTGGGCACTGAAGCTTTCTTT CASKATLGTEAFF
- - TRBJ2-3 TRBV4-1 TGCGCCAGCAGCCAAGATCAGCGGTCGGGCACAGATACGCAGTATTTT CASSQDQRSGTDTQYF
TRBD2 - TRBJ2-2 TRBV19 TGTGCCAGTAGTTCAGGGTTTAGCGGGGTGAACACCGGGGAGCTGTTTTTT CASSSGFSGVNTGELFF
TRBD2 - TRBJ2-7 TRBV6-2/TRBV6-3 TGTGCCAGCAGTTACGATTCGAGCGGGGGGGATCACAGCTCCTACGAGCAGTACTTC CASSYDSSGGDHSSYEQYF